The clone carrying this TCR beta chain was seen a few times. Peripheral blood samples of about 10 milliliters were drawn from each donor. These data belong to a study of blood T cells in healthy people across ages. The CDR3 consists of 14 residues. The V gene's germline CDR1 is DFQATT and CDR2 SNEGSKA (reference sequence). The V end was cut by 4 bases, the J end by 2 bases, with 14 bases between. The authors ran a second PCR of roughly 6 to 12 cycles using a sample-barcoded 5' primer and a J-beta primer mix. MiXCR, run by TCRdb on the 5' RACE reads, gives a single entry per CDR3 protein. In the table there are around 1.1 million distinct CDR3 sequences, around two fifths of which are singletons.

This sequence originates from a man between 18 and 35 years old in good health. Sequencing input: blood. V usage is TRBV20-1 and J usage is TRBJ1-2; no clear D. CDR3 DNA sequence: TGCAGTGCTACCAGCGGTGGGGAAAACTATGGCTACACCTTC. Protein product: CSATSGGENYGYTF.